The 17 T cell receptor beta chains reported below all come from one sample, sequenced in a study of OX40 agonist ivuxolimab in advanced cancers. TCRdb's copy holds only in-frame clones and misses some; the assay was immunoSEQ multiplex PCR. Of tens of thousands of clones listed, 87% are singletons. The sample in question was CD4+ or CD8+ T cells sorted from blood, obtained in a trial of the OX40 agonist ivuxolimab. Receptors were obtained from an adult with an advanced solid tumor such as melanoma, head and neck, liver or kidney cancer.

The chain couples TRBV7-9 to TRBJ2-7; D is uncertain. Trimming took 6 bases from V and 0 from J, leaving 12 bases between them. Germline CDR1 and CDR2: SEHNR and FQNEAQ (reference sequence). This CDR3 is 14 amino acids long. The CDR3 loop reads CASSALRSSYEQYF. The CDR3 DNA reads as TGTGCCAGCAGTGCTCTCAGGAGCTCCTACGAGCAGTACTTC.

V gene TRBV19 combines with J gene TRBJ1-5; the D gene is possibly TRBD1 (5 bases). Germline CDR1 and CDR2: LNHDA and SQIVND (reference sequence). Trimming removed 3 bases from V and 7 bases from J, with 22 bases in between. The CDR3 contains 17 residues. This CDR3 reads CASSILGRMGRIQPQHF. CDR3 sequence (DNA): TGTGCCAGTAGTATCCTAGGTCGTATGGGACGGATACAGCCCCAGCATTTT. Full variable domain (rest looked up from reference TRBV19 and TRBJ1-5): DGGITQSPKYLFRKEGQNVTLSCEQNLNHDAMYWYRQDPGQGLRLIYYSQIVNDFQKGDIAEGYSVSREKKESFPLTVTSAQKNPTAFYLCASSILGRMGRIQPQHFGDGTRLSIL.

The V gene is TRBV2, the J gene TRBJ2-5, with D possibly TRBD1 on 6 matching bases. Per germline, CDR1 SNHLY and CDR2 FYNNEI. Trimming left V 8 bases short and J 2 bases short, with 12 bases between. The CDR3 covers 13 residues. CDR3 nucleotide sequence: TGTGCCAGCTCCGGGACATTACAAGAGACCCAGTACTTC. Its protein is CASSGTLQETQYF. Filled out from reference TRBV2 and TRBJ2-5, the complete variable domain reads EPEVTQTPSHQVTQMGQEVILRCVPISNHLYFYWYRQILGQKVEFLVSFYNNEISEKSEIFDDQFSVERPDGSNFTLKIRSTKLEDSAMYFCASSGTLQETQYFGPGTRLLVL.

This clone was seen more than once but under ten times. This sequence joins TRBV18 and TRBJ2-7, with a tentative D call TRBD1 (5 bases). The CDR3 loop spans 14 amino acids. Germline V CDR1 and CDR2: KGHSH, LQKENI. Trimming took 2 bases from V and 0 from J, leaving 8 bases between them. CDR3 sequence (DNA): TGTGCCAGCTCACCAACCCAGGGCTCCTACGAGCAGTACTTC. It specifies CASSPTQGSYEQYF. Full variable domain (remainder filled in from reference TRBV18 and TRBJ2-7): NAGVMQNPRHLVRRRGQEARLRCSPMKGHSHVYWYRQLPEEGLKFMVYLQKENIIDESGMPKERFSAEFPKEGPSILRIQQVVRGDSAAYFCASSPTQGSYEQYFGPGTRLTVT.

This chain connects TRBV14 to TRBJ1-2, with no clear D. CDR3 length equals 16 residues. CDR1 and CDR2 (germline): SGHDN, FVKESK. V lost 1 base and J 4 bases, leaving 16 bases between the germline ends. The CDR3 DNA follows: TGTGCCAGCAGCCAAGGGGGTCTCGGCGCGATCTATGGCTACACCTTC. Protein: CASSQGGLGAIYGYTF. Complete variable domain (other parts from reference TRBV14 and TRBJ1-2): EAGVTQFPSHSVIEKGQTVTLRCDPISGHDNLYWYRRVMGKEIKFLLHFVKESKQDESGMPNNRFLAERTGGTYSTLKVQPAELEDSGVYFCASSQGGLGAIYGYTFGSGTRLTVV.

The chain combines TRBV7-8 with TRBJ2-5; D is possibly TRBD1 (6 bases). V was pared by 1 base and J by 0 bases, with 12 bases between. This CDR3 region has 16 residues. Germline V gene sequence: CDR1 SGHVS, CDR2 FQNEAQ. CDR3 sequence: CASSLGLGANQETQYF. In DNA form, the CDR3 reads TGTGCCAGCAGCTTAGGTCTGGGGGCAAACCAAGAGACCCAGTACTTC.

This clone has a handful of counts. The V and J genes are TRBV6-5 and TRBJ1-2; D call uncertain. V lost 6 bases to trimming and J lost 0 bases, with 8 bases between them. The CDR3 covers 13 residues. CDR1 is MNHEY, CDR2 SVGAGI, per germline. The CDR3 DNA is TGTGCCAGCAGAGGTTCCGCTAACTATGGCTACACCTTC. Protein product: CASRGSANYGYTF.

The rearrangement links TRBV28 to TRBJ2-7; TRBD2 matches at 8 bases. The CDR3 runs 14 residues. J lost 7 bases, V lost 4 bases, and 9 bases had no gene match. Germline loops: CDR1 MDHEN, CDR2 SYDVKM. This CDR3 reads CASSSGGGNKEQYF. The CDR3 DNA reads TGTGCCAGCAGTTCGGGGGGGGGAAACAAGGAGCAGTACTTC.

This clone was picked up one time. V usage is TRBV15 and J usage is TRBJ2-5; 11 bases map to TRBD1. CDR3 length: 13 residues. V lost 9 bases and J lost 4; bases outside the gene matches: 4. Germline V lookup: CDR1 LNHNV, CDR2 YYDKDF (reference sequence). The chain's CDR3 is CATLGQGGETQYF. CDR3 nucleotide sequence: TGTGCCACTCTGGGACAGGGGGGAGAGACCCAGTACTTC. Looking up the rest from reference TRBV15 and TRBJ2-5 gives the full variable domain: DAMVIQNPRYQVTQFGKPVTLSCSQTLNHNVMYWYQQKSSQAPKLLFHYYDKDFNNEADTPDNFQSRRPNTSFCFLDIRSPGLGDTAMYLCATLGQGGETQYFGPGTRLLVL.

The chain recombines TRBV27 with TRBJ2-7; 9 bases are a match to TRBD2. CDR1 MNHEY and CDR2 SMNVEV come from the germline V gene (reference sequence). This CDR3 region has 15 residues. The J segment lost 4 bases and the V segment lost 2 bases, leaving 6 bases of the junction unmatched. CDR3 coding DNA: TGTGCCAGCAGTTTAGCGGGGGGGCTAGGATACGAGCAGTACTTC. This sequence encodes CASSLAGGLGYEQYF.

V usage is TRBV28 and J usage is TRBJ2-3; 12 nucleotides agree with TRBD1. With 6 bases clipped from V and 9 bases from J, the junction kept 7 bases outside the gene matches. Germline values: CDR1 MDHEN, CDR2 SYDVKM. CDR3 size: 14 residues. The CDR3 DNA sequence: TGTGCCAGCAGCTCGGGACAGGGGGCGTACACGCAGTATTTT. This gives the protein CASSSGQGAYTQYF.

The rearrangement uses TRBV25-1 and TRBJ2-1; 8 positions match TRBD2. Germline CDR1 is MGHDK and CDR2 is SYGVNS. This CDR3 has 18 residues. Losses at the gene ends were 1 base for V and 0 bases for J; bases not matched to a gene: 8. The CDR3 region is CASSESAGASPSYNEQFF. CDR3 DNA sequence: TGTGCCAGCAGTGAATCAGCGGGAGCTAGCCCCTCCTACAATGAGCAGTTCTTC.

The chain couples TRBV30 to TRBJ1-4; D ambiguous. The CDR3 is 20 residues long. Trimming removed 2 bases at V and 0 bases at J, with 25 bases between. CDR1 is GTSNPN and CDR2 is SVGIG in the germline V gene (reference sequence). The CDR3 protein is CAWSPLAHTSVRATNEKLFF. CDR3 nucleotides: TGTGCCTGGAGTCCCCTGGCCCACACGTCCGTTAGGGCAACTAATGAAAAACTGTTTTTT.

This clone was counted once. DNA of the CDR3: TGCGCCAGCAGCTTGGCTCCGGGGGTGAACGAGCAGTACTTC. This encodes CASSLAPGVNEQYF. This rearrangement joins TRBV5-1 to TRBJ2-7, with D possibly being TRBD2 (6 bases). Trimming cost V 0 bases and J 5 bases, with 12 bases left between them. The length of the CDR3 is 14 residues. From germline, CDR1 is SGHRS and CDR2 YFSETQ.

This chain joins TRBV6-5 and TRBJ2-7, with D perhaps TRBD2 (5 bases). CDR1 is MNHEY, CDR2 SVGAGI, per germline. V was shortened by 6 bases and J by 3 bases, with 12 bases between the two germline ends. CDR3 size: 13 residues. CDR3 region: CASSPRRGYEQYF. The CDR3 DNA reads TGTGCCAGCAGCCCACGACGGGGCTACGAGCAGTACTTC.

This sequence joins TRBV6-5 and TRBJ1-2; no firm D call. Germline V CDR1 and CDR2: MNHEY, SVGAGI. The CDR3 consists of 13 residues. V lost 5 bases and J 6 bases, leaving 13 bases between the germline ends. The CDR3 nucleotides are TGTGCCAGCAGTCTGAGTAGGGCGGATGGCTACACCTTC. Its protein product is CASSLSRADGYTF.

This clone has only one observation. The chain employs TRBV9 and TRBJ2-7; D unclear. The V end was cut by 5 bases, the J end by 3 bases, with 12 bases between. The CDR3 is 13 amino acids. Per the germline V gene, CDR1 is SGDLS and CDR2 is YYNGEE. CDR3 sequence (DNA): TGTGCCAGCAGTGACGTTCAGGACTACGAGCAGTACTTC. Its protein product is CASSDVQDYEQYF. Filled out from reference TRBV9 and TRBJ2-7, the complete variable domain reads DSGVTQTPKHLITATGQRVTLRCSPRSGDLSVYWYQQSLDQGLQFLIQYYNGEERAKGNILERFSAQQFPDLHSELNLSSLELGDSALYFCASSDVQDYEQYFGPGTRLTVT.